This T cell receptor beta chain was observed in a study of blood T cell repertoires in COVID-19. Study details: Sample material is recorded as cDNA or gDNA derived from T cells, B-cell-depleted T cells, or PBMCs.

Residents of over 20 US areas, aged 18 to 89 years, made up the participants. Donors in Cohort 3 who had recovered were those with two negative PCRs, healthcare professional clearance, or resolution of their symptoms. Germline-derived CDR1 and CDR2 are KGHSH and LQKENI. The CDR3 runs to 14 residues. V was clipped by 2 bases and J by 2 bases, with 9 bases between them. Authors' processing steps: Reference gene primer amplification yielded estimated nucleated cell counts. Some clones are missing from TCRdb's copy, which holds only in-frame ones; the method was immunoSEQ multiplex PCR. V, J and clone size were drawn from that table, and D and trimming were deduced from the DNA. The sample consists of over 350,000 clones, approximately 90% of them appearing once.

The sequencing input was PBMCs or T cells enriched from blood (not recorded which). The J gene is TRBJ1-2, the V gene TRBV18, with D perhaps matching TRBD1 (6 bases). This clonotype originated in a woman in her forties or fifties who had recovered from COVID-19. The CDR3 reads CASSPRDTNYGYTF. The DNA of the CDR3 is TGTGCCAGCTCACCAAGGGACACCAACTATGGCTACACCTTC.